This entry concerns a single TCR beta chain. The protocol was immunoSEQ multiplex PCR, while the TCRdb copy is restricted to in-frame clones and leaves out a portion. The data contain about 85,000 clones, around 89% of them seen just once; the ten biggest clones take up around 3%. The sample is drawn from a study of identifying expanded T cells in peripheral blood. Between the trimmed V and J ends, which lost 6 bases and 7 bases, there was a span of 19 bases. The germline V gene has CDR1 SNHLY and CDR2 FYNNEI. This CDR3 has 14 amino acids. The chain couples TRBV2 to TRBJ2-7; perhaps D is TRBD1 or TRBD2 (6 bases each). The sequence derives from a person aged 18 to 69 in good health. What was sequenced was blood. DNA of the CDR3: TGTGCCAGCAGGCGGGACTCTCAGGGGCGGGAGCAGTACTTC. It codes for CASRRDSQGREQYF.